The next 3 T cell receptor beta chains were all read from a single sample in a study of control samples from healthy donors and cancer patients. Sequenced by immunoSEQ multiplex PCR; TCRdb stores in-frame clones only, minus some. The data contain 170,000 or so clones, about 94% of them singletons. Sequencing input: blood. These receptors all come from a woman aged 40-49 years in good health.

V is TRBV11-2 and J is TRBJ1-5, with D unresolved. V lost 0 bases and J 0 bases, leaving 9 bases between the germline ends. This CDR3 has 16 amino acids. CDR1 and CDR2 (germline): SGHAT, FQNNGV. CDR3 sequence (DNA): TGTGCCAGCAGCTTAGAGTCCCGGACTAGCAATCAGCCCCAGCATTTT. Translated, it gives CASSLESRTSNQPQHF.

The V gene is TRBV4-2, the J gene TRBJ1-4; D gene uncertain. Germline-derived CDR1 and CDR2 are LGHNA and YNFKEQ. Trimming left V 0 bases short and J 4 bases short, with 18 bases between. The CDR3 sequence is 18 residues long. The CDR3 reads CASSQDPPAGTFNEKLFF. The CDR3, as DNA: TGTGCCAGCAGCCAAGATCCCCCGGCAGGTACCTTTAATGAAAAACTGTTTTTT.

The chain recombines TRBV13 with TRBJ1-1, with D tentatively TRBD1 (5 bases). The CDR3 has 15 residues. V lost 0 bases, J lost 4 bases, and 12 bases lay in between. Germline V CDR1 and CDR2: PRHDT, FYEKMQ (reference sequence). The CDR3 DNA reads as TGTGCCAGCAGCTTAGGAGGGCGGGGGTCCACTGAAGCTTTCTTT. This gives the protein CASSLGGRGSTEAFF.